The clone carrying this T cell receptor beta chain shows up as medium-sized by frequency. Its antigen is as yet unknown. The source of the sample is a study of CD8 T cells in cerebrospinal fluid in Alzheimer's disease. Overall study results and limits: Alzheimer's patients were not enriched for EBV-specific clones, which were not the most expanded. EBV-specific TCRs in cerebrospinal fluid reportedly do not establish a causal EBV–Alzheimer's link.

Droplet-based sequencing used CSF cells sorted as live with a live/dead marker. TCRdb reprocessed the 10x single-cell sequencing reads, keeping one entry per CDR3 protein, no DNA. Its clone listing holds about 1,200 distinct CDR3 sequences. CDR1 and CDR2 (germline): LGHNA, YSLEER. The CDR3 length is 16 residues. The sample consisted of cerebrospinal fluid. The origin of this receptor is a human donor with Alzheimer's disease. V and J are TRBV4-3 and TRBJ1-6. The CDR3 loop is CASSQDLFGYNSPLHF.